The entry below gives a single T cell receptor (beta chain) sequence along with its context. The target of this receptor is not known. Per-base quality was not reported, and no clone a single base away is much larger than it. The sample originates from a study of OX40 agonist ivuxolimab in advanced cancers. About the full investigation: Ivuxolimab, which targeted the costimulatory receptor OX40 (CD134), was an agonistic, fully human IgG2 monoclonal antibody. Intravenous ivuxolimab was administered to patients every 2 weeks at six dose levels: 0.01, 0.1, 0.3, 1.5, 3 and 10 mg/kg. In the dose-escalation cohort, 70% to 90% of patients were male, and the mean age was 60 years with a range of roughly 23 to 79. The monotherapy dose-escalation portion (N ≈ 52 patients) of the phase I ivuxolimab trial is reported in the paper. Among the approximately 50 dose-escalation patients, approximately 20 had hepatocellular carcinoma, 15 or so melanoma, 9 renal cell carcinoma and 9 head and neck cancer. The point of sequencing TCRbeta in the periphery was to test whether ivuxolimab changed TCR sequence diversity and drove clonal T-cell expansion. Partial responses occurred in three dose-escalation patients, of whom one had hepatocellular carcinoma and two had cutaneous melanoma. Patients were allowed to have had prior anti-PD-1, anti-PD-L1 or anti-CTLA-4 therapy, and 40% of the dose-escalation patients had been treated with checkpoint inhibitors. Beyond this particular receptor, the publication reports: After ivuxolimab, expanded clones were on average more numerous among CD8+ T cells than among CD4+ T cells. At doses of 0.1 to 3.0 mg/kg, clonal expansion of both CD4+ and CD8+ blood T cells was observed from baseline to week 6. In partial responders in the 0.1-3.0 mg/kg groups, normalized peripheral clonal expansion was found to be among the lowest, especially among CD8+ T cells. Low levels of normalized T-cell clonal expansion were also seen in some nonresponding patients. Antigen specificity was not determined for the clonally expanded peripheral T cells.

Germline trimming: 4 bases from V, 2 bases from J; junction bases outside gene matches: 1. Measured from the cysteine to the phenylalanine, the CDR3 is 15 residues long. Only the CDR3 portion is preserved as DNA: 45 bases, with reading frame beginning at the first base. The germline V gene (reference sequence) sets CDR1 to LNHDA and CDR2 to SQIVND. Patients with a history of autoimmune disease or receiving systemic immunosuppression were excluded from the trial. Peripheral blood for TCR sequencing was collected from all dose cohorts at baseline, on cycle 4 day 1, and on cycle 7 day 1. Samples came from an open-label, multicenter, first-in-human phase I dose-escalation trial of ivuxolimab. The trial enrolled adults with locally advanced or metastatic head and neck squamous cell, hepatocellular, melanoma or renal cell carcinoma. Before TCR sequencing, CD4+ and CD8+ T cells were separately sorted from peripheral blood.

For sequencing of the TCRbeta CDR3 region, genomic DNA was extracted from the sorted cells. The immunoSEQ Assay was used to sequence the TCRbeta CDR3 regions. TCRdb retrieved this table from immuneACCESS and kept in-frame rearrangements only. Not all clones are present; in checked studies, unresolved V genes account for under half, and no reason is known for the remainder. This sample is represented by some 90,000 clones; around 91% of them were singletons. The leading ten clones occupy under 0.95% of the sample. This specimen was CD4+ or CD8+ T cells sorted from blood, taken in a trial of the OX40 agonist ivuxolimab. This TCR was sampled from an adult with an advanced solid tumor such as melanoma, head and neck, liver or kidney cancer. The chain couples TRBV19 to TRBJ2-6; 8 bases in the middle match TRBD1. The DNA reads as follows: TGTGCCAGTAGTAAACAGGGGGCTGGGGCCAACGTCCTGACTTTC. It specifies CASSKQGAGANVLTF.